The TCR beta chain under discussion was sequenced for a study of T cells in localized non-small cell lung cancer. General study findings and limits: Heterogeneity is still possible, as just one tumor region was sequenced. Adjacent lung was found to contain a median approximately 52 of the top 100 tumor clones.

The CDR3 extends over 13 amino acids. Trimming shortened V by 1 base and J by 4 bases, and 7 bases separated the two germline ends. Germline V gene lookup returns CDR1 SNHLY and CDR2 FYNNEI. The method was immunoSEQ multiplex PCR; TCRdb's version includes in-frame clones alone and lacks a portion of them. The sample contains more than 25,000 clones, roughly nine tenths of which appear only once. As regards this clone: Its cognate antigen is unknown.

The clonotype comes from a woman aged 40-69 years with stage I lung adenocarcinoma. The material sequenced was peripheral blood, taken before any cancer treatment. The V gene is TRBV2, the J gene TRBJ1-2; D gene ambiguous. The CDR3 DNA reads TGTGCCAGCAGTGAAGGTTGGGTCTATGGCTACACCTTC. Translation gives CASSEGWVYGYTF.